A selection of T cell receptor beta chains follows, all from one sample in a study of blood T cell repertoires in COVID-19. Generated by immunoSEQ multiplex PCR, the TCRdb table keeps only in-frame clones and is missing some. The table includes over 200,000 clones, around 85% detected once. Sequences were obtained from PBMCs or T cells enriched from blood (not recorded which). The receptors shown here come from a woman aged 45-65 years in a cohort exposed to, infected with or recovered from COVID-19 (not recorded which). Each CDR3 is given with its conserved first and last residue. The D gene is left open where the match is weak. The size field is filled for only some rows; it gives once, few, many or a size class.

V gene,D gene,J gene,clone size,CDR3 DNA,CDR3 protein
TRBV28,-,TRBJ1-5,few,TGTGCCAGCAACGGTAGCAATCAGCCCCAGCATTTT,CASNGSNQPQHF
TRBV5-1,-,TRBJ2-1,-,TGCGCCAGCAGCTCACTACAACGACTGGACAGACTTTCCTACAATGAGCAGTTCTTC,CASSSLQRLDRLSYNEQFF
TRBV20-1,-,TRBJ1-4,-,TGCAGTGTTGGGGGGGGTGAAAAACTGTTTTTT,CSVGGGEKLFF
TRBV7-8,-,TRBJ2-5,-,TGTGCCAGCAGCGATGAAGACTCAGCGGGTTCTGAGACCCAGTACTTC,CASSDEDSAGSETQYF
TRBV6-5,-,TRBJ1-1,few,TGTGCCAGCAGACACAGGGTGACAGCGGATGAAGCTTTCTTT,CASRHRVTADEAFF
TRBV19,TRBD1,TRBJ2-7,many,TGTGCCAGTAGTATGGGGACAGGGTACCACGAGCAGTACTTC,CASSMGTGYHEQYF
TRBV6-1,TRBD1,TRBJ1-6,-,TGTGCCAGCAGTGAAGGGACAGGAAATTCACCCCTCCACTTT,CASSEGTGNSPLHF
TRBV10-1,-,TRBJ1-5,few,TGCGCCAGCAGTCAGGGCCCGGATCAGCCCCAGCATTTT,CASSQGPDQPQHF
TRBV5-6,-,TRBJ2-3,-,TGTGCCAGCAGTTCGAACGGCGGGTTACGCACAGATACGCAGTATTTT,CASSSNGGLRTDTQYF
TRBV28,-,TRBJ1-6,-,TGTGCCACCAGGGGTGCGGCCGCCAGGGGTTCACCCCTCCACTTT,CATRGAAARGSPLHF
TRBV25-1,-,TRBJ1-4,-,TGTGCCAGCAGTGAAGGTGACAGGCGAAATGAAAAACTGTTTTTT,CASSEGDRRNEKLFF
TRBV7-2,-,TRBJ1-5,-,TGTGCCAGCAGCTTAGCGGGCGCCAATCAGCCCCAGCATTTT,CASSLAGANQPQHF
TRBV30,-,TRBJ1-1,-,TGTGCCTGGAGTGTAAGTAGGCCAGGGGCTGAAGCTTTCTTT,CAWSVSRPGAEAFF
TRBV5-4,TRBD2,TRBJ2-3,once,TGTGCCAGCAGCGCCGGGGGGGCCGAGACAGATACGCAGTATTTT,CASSAGGAETDTQYF
TRBV5-6,-,TRBJ1-4,-,TGTGCCAGCAGCTCGGGACATAATGAAAAACTGTTTTTT,CASSSGHNEKLFF
TRBV5-1,-,TRBJ1-6,-,TGCGCCAGCAGTCCCACTCCGGGAGCGAAATCACCCCTCCACTTT,CASSPTPGAKSPLHF
TRBV5-8,-,TRBJ1-2,-,TGTGCCAGCAAAGGAGGGGGGGAAAGCTATGGCTACACCTTC,CASKGGGESYGYTF
TRBV28,-,TRBJ1-4,-,TGTGCCAGCAGTTTTAGTGGGTCGGGTGAAAAACTGTTTTTT,CASSFSGSGEKLFF
TRBV6-5,-,TRBJ2-7,-,TGTGCCAGCAGTCCGGGGGGACAGGTAACCTACGAGCAGTACTTC,CASSPGGQVTYEQYF
TRBV7-8,-,TRBJ1-2,once,TGTGCCAGCAGCTTAGTCGTAGGCGGTCATGGCTACACCTTC,CASSLVVGGHGYTF
TRBV25-1,TRBD1,TRBJ1-2,-,TGTGCCAGCAGCTTGACAGGGGGCGCATACTATGGCTACACCTTC,CASSLTGGAYYGYTF
TRBV3-1/TRBV3-2,TRBD1,TRBJ2-3,-,TGTGCCAGCAGCGAAGCAGGGGGCGTCCCAGATACGCAGTATTTT,CASSEAGGVPDTQYF
TRBV7-2,-,TRBJ1-2,-,TGTGCCAGCAGCTTAGCGCCCGGGGGCTACACCTTC,CASSLAPGGYTF
TRBV12-3/TRBV12-4,-,TRBJ1-6,-,TGTGCCAGCAGCGACCCGGGGGTACCCCTCCACTTT,CASSDPGVPLHF
TRBV5-1,-,TRBJ2-3,-,TGCGCCAGCAGCCCCACGGGGGATACGCAGTATTTT,CASSPTGDTQYF
TRBV28,TRBD2,TRBJ2-7,once,TGTGCCAGCATTAACAGCGGGGGGAGCCGGGGCGAGCAGTACTTC,CASINSGGSRGEQYF
TRBV20-1,TRBD2,TRBJ2-3,-,TGCAGTGCTAGTGGGACGGGGGGATCGGATACGCAGTATTTT,CSASGTGGSDTQYF